A single sample is the source of the 27 T cell receptor beta chains below, sequenced in a study of T cells in Graves' hyperthyroidism and ophthalmopathy. RNA transcripts were the template for amplifying TCR beta CDR3 regions. During a first-round RT-PCR of the TCR CDR3, the HTBI primer set was used. TCRdb called the multiplex PCR reads again in MiXCR, with one record for every CDR3 protein. The sample includes about 270,000 distinct CDR3 sequences, around 22% of them seen just once. The sequenced sample consisted of blood. These receptors were collected from a man aged 25-40 years with Graves' ophthalmopathy.

This clonotype was detected a few times. This chain connects TRBV7-6 to TRBJ2-1, with 7 bases matching TRBD1. V dropped 1 base and J dropped 7; count of bases not matched to a gene: 10. CDR1 is SGHVS, CDR2 FNYEAQ, per germline. The CDR3 sequence is 16 residues long. Here the CDR3 reads CASSLVHRGVGNEQFF. As DNA, the CDR3 is TGTGCCAGCAGCTTAGTTCACAGGGGAGTAGGGAATGAGCAGTTCTTC.

In the case of this clonotype: A much larger clone lies one base from this, so it may be a read error. The chain employs TRBV19 and TRBJ1-1, with D tentatively TRBD1 (6 bases). The germline V gene has CDR1 LNHDA and CDR2 SQIVND (reference sequence). This CDR3 has 14 residues. In DNA form, the CDR3 reads TGTGCCAGTAGTCCCGGGACACCGAACACTGAAGCTCTCTTT. This encodes CASSPGTPNTEALF.

CDR3 residues: CASSRGGEQYF. The DNA of the CDR3 is TGTGCCAGCAGCCGGGGGGGGGAGCAGTACTTC. The chain uses TRBV12-3 or TRBV12-4 and TRBJ2-7; 8 bases fit TRBD2. The CDR3 covers 11 residues. V lost 6 bases and J lost 7; bases outside the gene matches: 2.

The chain couples TRBV12-3 or TRBV12-4 to TRBJ1-2; D not resolved. The CDR3 is 14 residues long. V was clipped by 7 bases and J by 7 bases, with 19 bases between them. The CDR3 protein is CASNLGLGNFGYTF. The CDR3 DNA follows: TGTGCCAGCAACCTAGGACTGGGAAATTTTGGCTACACCTTC.

This clonotype has a handful of counts. CDR3 loop: CASTPTTTGGASGYTF. The CDR3 DNA reads as TGTGCCAGTACGCCCACTACTACAGGGGGGGCTTCTGGCTACACCTTC. V and J are TRBV19 and TRBJ1-2; 8 nucleotides align to TRBD1. The V segment lost 7 bases and the J segment 7 bases; nucleotides outside the gene matches: 17. Germline CDR1 and CDR2: LNHDA and SQIVND (reference sequence). This CDR3 comprises 16 residues.

The chain uses TRBV20-1 and TRBJ2-7, with 8 bases that match TRBD2. Unmatched junction bases numbered 7, after V lost 4 bases and J lost 5 bases. The germline gives CDR1 DFQATT, CDR2 SNEGSKA (reference sequence). The CDR3 contains 13 residues. CDR3 loop: CSATAGDRHEQYF. In DNA, the CDR3 is TGCAGTGCTACAGCGGGAGATCGACACGAGCAGTACTTC.

Note on this clonotype: A much larger clone differs from this one at a single base, so this may be a read error. V usage is TRBV7-9 and J usage is TRBJ1-6; D is unresolved. The CDR3 runs to 13 residues. Germline assignment: CDR1 SEHNR and CDR2 FQNEAQ (reference sequence). In nucleotides, the CDR3 is TGTGCCAGCAGCTTAGCCGGGAATTCCCCCCCCCACTTT. This encodes CASSLAGNSPPHF.

This clonotype was seen ten or more times. J is TRBJ2-3 and V is TRBV15; tentative D call: TRBD2 (6 bases). The CDR3 is made up of 15 amino acids. Germline CDR1 reads LNHNV; CDR2 reads YYDKDF (reference sequence). Trimming removed 4 bases at V and 0 bases at J, with 11 bases between. Written as DNA, the CDR3 is TGTGCCACCAGCATTGCGGGGCGTAGCACAGATACGCAGTATTTT. The encoded protein is CATSIAGRSTDTQYF. The full variable domain, in which reference TRBV15 and TRBJ2-3 provide the parts outside the CDR3, is DAMVIQNPRYQVTQFGKPVTLSCSQTLNHNVMYWYQQKSSQAPKLLFHYYDKDFNNEADTPDNFQSRRPNTSFCFLDIRSPGLGDTAMYLCATSIAGRSTDTQYFGPGTRLTVL.

This clonotype has at least ten counts. This chain connects TRBV9 to TRBJ2-7; 11 bases line up with TRBD2. V trimming: 1 base; J trimming: 6 bases; junction bases outside the gene matches: 3. The CDR3 contains 14 residues. From germline, CDR1 is SGDLS and CDR2 YYNGEE. The DNA of the CDR3 is TGTGCCAGCAGCGTAAACCTAGCGGGAGGCGAGCAGTACTTC. It codes for CASSVNLAGGEQYF.

This clonotype was found many times. This chain connects TRBV28 to TRBJ2-7, with 8 nucleotides matching TRBD2. CDR1 MDHEN and CDR2 SYDVKM come from the germline V gene. The CDR3 spans 15 residues. Germline trimming cut 4 bases from V and 4 bases from J; bases unmatched to any gene: 9. The CDR3: CASSSTGLGLYEQYF. CDR3 in DNA: TGTGCCAGCAGTTCAACGGGACTAGGCCTTTACGAGCAGTACTTC.

V usage is TRBV2 and J usage is TRBJ1-6; no reliable D call. Trimming removed 7 bases at V and 2 bases at J, with 6 bases between. Germline-derived CDR1 and CDR2 are SNHLY and FYNNEI. This CDR3 is 13 amino acids long. The DNA for the CDR3 is TGTGCCAGCACGGGGACCTATAATTCACCCCTCCACTTT. This encodes CASTGTYNSPLHF.

The chain is built from TRBV3-1 and TRBJ2-2; TRBD2 matches 7 bases. Germline lookup yields CDR1 LGHDT and CDR2 YNNKEL (reference sequence). This CDR3 comprises 15 residues. With 4 bases clipped from V and 1 base from J, the junction kept 3 bases outside the gene matches. CDR3: CASSRGTMNTGELFF. CDR3 nucleotides: TGTGCCAGCAGCCGCGGGACTATGAACACCGGGGAGCTGTTTTTT.

This clonotype was detected many times. J is TRBJ1-2 and V is TRBV3-1; TRBD1 agrees at 8 bases. Trimming cost V 3 bases and J 8 bases; bases outside gene matches: 5. Germline CDR1 LGHDT, CDR2 YNNKEL (reference sequence). The CDR3 is 13 amino acids. Here the CDR3 reads CASSQDRAGGYTF. CDR3 nucleotide sequence: TGTGCCAGCAGCCAGGACAGGGCGGGCGGCTACACCTTC.

This clonotype has only a few counts. The genes are TRBV10-3 and TRBJ1-2; 7 nucleotides match TRBD1. Germline trimming cut 2 bases from V and 6 bases from J; bases unmatched to any gene: 6. The germline CDR1 and CDR2 sequences are ENHRY and SYGVKD. The CDR3 consists of 14 residues. The CDR3 DNA reads TGTGCCATCAGTGAGAGGGAGGGGGCGCATGGCTACACCTTC. Its protein product is CAISEREGAHGYTF.

The table lists this clonotype with many counts. The genes are TRBV12-3 or TRBV12-4 and TRBJ2-3, with D unresolved. This CDR3 has 13 residues. Trimming left V 2 bases short and J 6 bases short, with 9 bases between. This chain's CDR3 is CASSLSRMDTQYF. The CDR3 DNA sequence: TGTGCCAGCAGTTTAAGCAGAATGGATACGCAGTATTTT.

The chain joins TRBV5-6 to TRBJ2-7; a possible D gene is TRBD2 (5 bases). The V end was cut by 2 bases, the J end by 6 bases, with 18 bases between. The CDR3 consists of 15 residues. The V gene's germline CDR1 is SGHDT and CDR2 YYEEEE. CDR3 loop: CASSLRTPSVSEQYF. As DNA, the CDR3 is TGTGCCAGCAGCTTAAGGACTCCAAGTGTATCCGAGCAGTACTTC.

A single count supports this clonotype. J is TRBJ2-7 and V is TRBV5-1, with D possibly TRBD2 on 7 matching bases. This CDR3 is 15 amino acids long. Per the germline V gene, CDR1 is SGHRS and CDR2 is YFSETQ. Trimming shortened V by 0 bases and J by 7 bases, and 17 bases separated the two germline ends. The CDR3 sequence: CASSLDGGGVGEQYF. The DNA of the CDR3 is TGCGCCAGCAGCTTGGACGGAGGGGGGGTGGGAGAGCAGTACTTC.

The rearrangement links TRBV5-5 to TRBJ2-1; D possibly corresponds to TRBD2 (7 bases). V lost 0 bases to trimming and J lost 15 bases, with 16 bases between them. Germline assignment: CDR1 SGHKS and CDR2 YYEKEE (reference sequence). This CDR3 contains 13 residues. CDR3 region: CASSLAWGGLGFF. The DNA for the CDR3 is TGTGCCAGCAGCTTGGCCTGGGGGGGCCTGGGGTTCTTC.

The sample holds a few counts of this clonotype. The chain has TRBV9 and TRBJ2-1, with D perhaps matching TRBD1 (5 bases). The CDR3 is 13 residues long. Germline assignment: CDR1 SGDLS and CDR2 YYNGEE. Trimming shortened V by 0 bases and J by 9 bases, and 10 bases separated the two germline ends. The CDR3 DNA reads TGTGCCAGCAGCGTAGATCAGGGTAGTGAGCAGTTCTTC. Protein sequence: CASSVDQGSEQFF.

This clonotype has at least ten counts. This rearrangement joins TRBV6-1 to TRBJ2-3; D call uncertain. Trimming took off 5 bases at V and 2 bases at J, with 8 bases between the two ends. This CDR3 spans 13 amino acids. Germline CDR1 reads MNHNS; CDR2 reads SASEGT. The CDR3 protein is CASSQGPTDTQYF. The CDR3 DNA reads as TGTGCCAGCAGTCAAGGACCCACAGATACGCAGTATTTT.

The chain couples TRBV19 to TRBJ2-4; D is possibly TRBD1 (5 bases). CDR3 length equals 17 residues. Germline V gene data show CDR1 as LNHDA and CDR2 as SQIVND (reference sequence). Trimming stripped 1 base from V and 0 bases from J, with 13 bases between. The CDR3 DNA reads as TGTGCCAGTAGTATAGGGGCAGGGATGCTAGCCAAAAACATTCAGTACTTC. This translates into CASSIGAGMLAKNIQYF. Combining the CDR3 with reference TRBV19 and TRBJ2-4 gives the whole variable domain DGGITQSPKYLFRKEGQNVTLSCEQNLNHDAMYWYRQDPGQGLRLIYYSQIVNDFQKGDIAEGYSVSREKKESFPLTVTSAQKNPTAFYLCASSIGAGMLAKNIQYFGAGTRLSVL.

This clonotype was recorded only once. The rearrangement joins TRBV5-1 to TRBJ2-1; TRBD2 agrees at 8 bases. The CDR3 is 13 amino acids. After removal of 2 bases from V and 8 bases from J, the junction contained 3 bases not matched to a gene. CDR1 and CDR2 (germline): SGHRS, YFSETQ. CDR3 sequence reads: CASSLSGSYEQFF. The CDR3 nucleotides are TGCGCCAGCAGCTTAAGCGGGAGTTATGAGCAGTTCTTC.

This clonotype was seen many times. The CDR3 reads CASSFSSGSAYNEQFF. Written as DNA, the CDR3 is TGTGCCAGCAGCTTTTCTAGCGGGAGCGCCTACAATGAGCAGTTCTTC. V and J are TRBV7-3 and TRBJ2-1, with 10 bases that match TRBD2. The CDR3 has 16 residues. Per the germline V gene, CDR1 is SGHTA and CDR2 is FQGTGA. Losses at the gene ends were 3 bases for V and 2 bases for J; bases not matched to a gene: 4.

V gene TRBV29-1 combines with J gene TRBJ1-2, with unresolved D. In germline, CDR1 is SQVTM, CDR2 ANQGSEA. Deletions cut 3 bases from V and 4 bases from J, with 9 bases between. The CDR3 extends over 12 amino acids. The CDR3 loop reads CSVEEGAYGYTF. The CDR3 DNA follows: TGCAGCGTTGAGGAGGGTGCCTATGGCTACACCTTC.

This clonotype was seen a few times. The CDR3 reads CSVKGGNTEAFF. CDR3 DNA sequence: TGCAGCGTAAAGGGGGGTAACACTGAAGCTTTCTTT. J is TRBJ1-1 and V is TRBV29-1, with D possibly matching TRBD1 (6 bases). The CDR3 runs to 12 residues. The V gene lost 6 bases and the J gene lost 2 bases, with 10 bases spanning the gap. Germline assignment: CDR1 SQVTM and CDR2 ANQGSEA.

V gene TRBV28 combines with J gene TRBJ2-7, with D possibly being TRBD1 (5 bases). Trimming left V 3 bases short and J 4 bases short, with 7 bases between. The germline V gene encodes CDR1 MDHEN and CDR2 SYDVKM. The CDR3 runs 12 residues. This CDR3 reads CASSLGRYEQYF. The CDR3 DNA reads TGTGCCAGCAGTTTGGGGCGGTACGAGCAGTACTTC.

The CDR3 DNA follows: TGTGCCACCAGTGATTTTCGGCGGCTGGATACGCAGTATTTT. This sequence encodes CATSDFRRLDTQYF. This chain uses TRBV24-1 with TRBJ2-3, with D uncertain. Germline V gene sequence: CDR1 KGHDR, CDR2 SFDVKD. The V gene lost 1 base and the J gene lost 6 bases, with 10 bases spanning the gap. The CDR3 has 14 amino acids.